Listed here are 2 T cell receptor beta chains from one sample, sequenced in a study of T cells in tuberculosis. Profiled with immunoSEQ multiplex PCR; TCRdb holds only in-frame clones, not every one. Seen here are 44,000 or so clones, roughly 96% observed once, and the top ten hold 7% to 9%. Sequencing was performed on PBMCs. These receptors all come from a donor aged 5 to 30 with latent tuberculosis or without tuberculosis infection.

The chain employs TRBV29-1 and TRBJ2-7; 7 positions match TRBD1. The CDR3 loop spans 13 amino acids. The V gene's germline CDR1 is SQVTM and CDR2 ANQGSEA. V gave up 3 bases and J gave up 1 base; unmatched junction bases: 3. As DNA, the CDR3 is TGCAGCGTTGAGCAGGGGGATTCCTACGAGCAGTACTTC. Translated: CSVEQGDSYEQYF.

The rearrangement uses TRBV30 and TRBJ2-7, with D tentatively TRBD2 (6 bases). The CDR3 is 13 residues long. Germline loops: CDR1 GTSNPN, CDR2 SVGIG (reference sequence). V dropped 0 bases and J dropped 3 bases, with 9 bases sitting between them. This CDR3 reads CAWSVGGNYEQYF. CDR3 nucleotide sequence: TGTGCCTGGAGTGTAGGCGGGAACTACGAGCAGTACTTC.